Presented here are 23 T cell receptor beta chains from one specimen sequenced in a study of identical twins' blood T cells. TCRdb used MiXCR to reprocess the 5' RACE reads, holding one entry per CDR3 protein. This sample has about 370,000 distinct CDR3 sequences, with roughly 27% found just once. The specimen was PBMCs. These receptors all stem from a woman between 18 and 55 years old in good health.

This clonotype has a handful of counts. This chain links TRBV24-1 with TRBJ2-2; D unclear. The germline V and J ends were trimmed by 0 bases and 0 bases, with 13 bases remaining between them. The germline CDR1 and CDR2 sequences are KGHDR and SFDVKD. This CDR3 has 18 residues. This CDR3 reads CATSDLSGPSANTGELFF. The CDR3 nucleotides read TGTGCCACCAGTGATTTGTCCGGCCCGTCCGCGAACACCGGGGAGCTGTTTTTT.

About this clonotype itself: The junction departs from germline at one end; a sequencing error may be responsible. The chain is built from TRBV9 and TRBJ2-3, with D perhaps TRBD2 (5 bases). The CDR3 consists of 17 residues. Germline CDR1 and CDR2: SGDLS and YYNGEE. CDR3 bases: TGTGCCAGCAACGTAGGCGGGTCCACCTATTCCATTCATACGCAGTATTTT. Translating gives CASNVGGSTYSIHTQYF.

As for this clonotype: Just one base apart from a much larger clone, this may be a read error. J is TRBJ1-1 and V is TRBV27; D is uncertain. Germline V gene sequence: CDR1 MNHEY, CDR2 SMNVEV (reference sequence). This CDR3 has 16 amino acids. CDR3 loop: CASSPIRNGMNTEDFF. The CDR3 DNA follows: TGTGCCAGCAGCCCCATCCGGAACGGCATGAACACTGAAGATTTCTTT.

The V gene is TRBV20-1, the J gene TRBJ1-3, with a possible D match to TRBD1 (6 bases). Per the germline V gene, CDR1 is DFQATT and CDR2 is SNEGSKA (reference sequence). The V end was cut by 6 bases, the J end by 0 bases, with 9 bases between. The CDR3 has 13 residues. For the CDR3, the DNA is TGCAGTGCAAGGACAGTCTCTGGAAACACCATATATTTT. The encoded protein is CSARTVSGNTIYF.

This clonotype was recorded at least ten times. The genes are TRBV9 and TRBJ2-2; D is possibly TRBD2 (5 bases). There are 15 residues in the CDR3. V shed 0 bases and J shed 6 bases, with 12 bases lying between them. Germline V gene sequence: CDR1 SGDLS, CDR2 YYNGEE. The CDR3 DNA reads as TGTGCCAGCAGCGTAGGGCAGAGGGTTTCCGGGGAGCTGTTTTTT. Encoded protein: CASSVGQRVSGELFF.

The chain is built from TRBV18 and TRBJ1-2; tentatively, D is TRBD1 (6 bases). Trimming left V 1 base short and J 4 bases short, with 19 bases between. CDR3 length: 17 amino acids. Germline V gene sequence: CDR1 KGHSH, CDR2 LQKENI. CDR3 protein: CASSPRGDTGTTYGYTF. CDR3 DNA: TGTGCCAGCTCACCACGCGGCGACACGGGGACAACCTATGGCTACACCTTC.

The chain is built from TRBV29-1 and TRBJ2-2, with 7 bases that match TRBD1. V dropped 5 bases and J dropped 6; count of bases not matched to a gene: 9. The CDR3 has 14 amino acids. Germline V CDR1 and CDR2: SQVTM, ANQGSEA. For the CDR3, the DNA is TGCAGCGTTAACAGGGGCCACACGGCCGGGGAGCTGTTTTTT. Protein product: CSVNRGHTAGELFF.

The rearrangement uses TRBV9 and TRBJ1-2; TRBD1 matches at 12 bases. Germline lookup yields CDR1 SGDLS and CDR2 YYNGEE. V lost 4 bases, J lost 7 bases, and 8 bases stayed unmatched. The CDR3 runs 15 residues. DNA of the CDR3: TGTGCCAGCAGCTATACCGGGACAGGGGGCAGTGGCTACACCTTC. The encoded protein is CASSYTGTGGSGYTF.

Comments on this clonotype: The junction shows a germline mismatch at one end, possibly a read error. Here the CDR3 DNA reads TGCATTGCTAGGGGAGTCTTGAACACTGAAGCTTTCTTT. It codes for CIARGVLNTEAFF. The J gene is TRBJ1-1, the V gene TRBV20-1; the D gene is possibly TRBD1 (5 bases). This CDR3 region has 13 residues. The germline V gene encodes CDR1 DFQATT and CDR2 SNEGSKA (reference sequence).

This clonotype was seen a single time. The chain carries TRBV2 and TRBJ1-5, with a tentative D call TRBD1 (5 bases). CDR1 and CDR2 (germline): SNHLY, FYNNEI. The CDR3 covers 13 residues. V shed 7 bases and J shed 1 base, with 8 bases lying between them. The CDR3 region has the DNA TGTGCCAGCATCAGGGAAAGCAATCAGCCCCAGCATTTT. Amino acid sequence: CASIRESNQPQHF.

There are a few counts of this clonotype. The chain has TRBV29-1 and TRBJ2-7, with D perhaps matching TRBD2 (5 bases). CDR3 length equals 13 residues. With 5 bases removed from V and 0 bases from J, the gap between germline ends came to 11 bases. In germline, CDR1 is SQVTM, CDR2 ANQGSEA. CDR3 sequence: CSVRLLLSYEQYF. The CDR3, as DNA: TGCAGCGTTCGACTACTCCTCTCCTACGAGCAGTACTTC.

This clonotype has ten or more counts. The V call is TRBV12-5, the J call TRBJ1-1; D is unresolved. CDR3 length: 12 residues. Germline loops: CDR1 LGHNT, CDR2 FRNRAP. With 1 base removed from V and 11 bases from J, the gap between germline ends came to 11 bases. The chain's CDR3 is CASGLALRPAFF. In DNA form, the CDR3 reads TGTGCTAGTGGTTTGGCCCTTCGGCCGGCTTTCTTT. Together with reference TRBV12-5 and TRBJ1-1, the CDR3 gives the full variable domain: DARVTQTPRHKVTEMGQEVTMRCQPILGHNTVFWYRQTMMQGLELLAYFRNRAPLDDSGMPKDRFSAEMPDATLATLKIQPSEPRDSAVYFCASGLALRPAFFGQGTRLTVV.

The gene calls are TRBV5-1 and TRBJ1-2; no firm D call. The CDR3 covers 15 residues. The V and J ends lost 5 bases and 2 bases respectively, with 16 bases between them. The germline gives CDR1 SGHRS, CDR2 YFSETQ. The CDR3, as DNA: TGCGCCAGCAGTTCTAACCCCAGCCAGAACTATGGCTACACCTTC. This gives the protein CASSSNPSQNYGYTF.

Concerning this clonotype: At one of its ends the junction is not consistent with the germline gene, which may arise from a read error. This chain links TRBV6-5 with TRBJ2-1; D assignment may be TRBD1 or TRBD2 (5 bases each). There are 16 residues in the CDR3. The germline V gene has CDR1 MNHEY and CDR2 SVGAGI. The DNA for the CDR3 is TGTGCCAGCAGTTACTCCATCGGGACGGCATACAATGAGCGGTTCTTC. This translates into CASSYSIGTAYNERFF.

This clonotype was detected many times. One end of the junction fails to match germline, which may point to a read error. The chain couples TRBV5-1 to TRBJ1-4; a weak D match, TRBD1 (5 bases). The CDR3 extends over 15 amino acids. Germline V CDR1 and CDR2: SGHRS, YFSETQ. The chain's CDR3 is CASSLEGTTNEKLFF. The CDR3 nucleotides read TGTGCCAGCAGCTTAGAGGGGACAACTAATGAAAAACTGTTTTTT.

This clonotype was found a few times. This chain connects TRBV12-3 or TRBV12-4 to TRBJ1-2; D gene ambiguous. With 3 bases removed from V and 4 bases from J, the gap between germline ends came to 21 bases. This CDR3 has 17 residues. This chain's CDR3 is CASSFRGGSRSRYGYTF. The CDR3 region has the DNA TGTGCCAGCAGTTTTCGGGGAGGGTCGAGATCCCGCTATGGCTACACCTTC.

Regarding this clonotype: The junction departs from germline at one end; a sequencing error may be responsible. The chain joins TRBV19 to TRBJ1-3; D may be TRBD1 (6 bases). The V gene's germline CDR1 is LNHDA and CDR2 SQIVND (reference sequence). This CDR3 comprises 15 residues. The CDR3 DNA reads as TGTGCCAGCCAGGAGGGGGACCACTCTGGAAGCACCATATATTTT. Translating gives CASQEGDHSGSTIYF.

Note on this clonotype: Mismatch with germline at one junction end may stem from a read error. CDR3 DNA: TGCAGCGTAGAAGACAAACGAAGCCATGGCTACACCTTC. Its translation: CSVEDKRSHGYTF. This chain uses TRBV29-1 with TRBJ1-2; D is unresolved. Germline assignment: CDR1 SQVTM and CDR2 ANQGSEA. The CDR3 spans 13 residues.

This chain joins TRBV29-1 and TRBJ1-1; 7 bases agree with TRBD1. The CDR3 covers 14 residues. The J segment lost 6 bases and the V segment lost 3 bases, leaving 10 bases of the junction unmatched. From germline, CDR1 is SQVTM and CDR2 ANQGSEA. The CDR3 region has the DNA TGCAGCGTTGAGCTGGACAGGCTCCCCGCTGAAGCTTTCTTT. The encoded protein is CSVELDRLPAEAFF.

The chain joins TRBV20-1 to TRBJ2-7, with D hard to call. V was cut by 3 bases and J by 4 bases, with 10 bases left in between. This CDR3 region has 12 residues. The germline V gene has CDR1 DFQATT and CDR2 SNEGSKA (reference sequence). For the CDR3, the DNA is TGCAGTGCTAGCCCCGGGTTTTACGAGCAGTACTTC. It codes for CSASPGFYEQYF.

This clonotype has only a few counts. The chain couples TRBV2 to TRBJ1-6; D is possibly TRBD1 (5 bases). This CDR3 is 13 amino acids long. Germline V lookup: CDR1 SNHLY, CDR2 FYNNEI. V was cut by 1 base and J by 7 bases, with 5 bases left in between. The CDR3 is CASSEEGNSPLHF. Here the CDR3 DNA reads TGTGCCAGCAGTGAAGAGGGGAATTCACCCCTCCACTTT.

This clonotype was observed many times. The chain uses TRBV29-1 and TRBJ1-1; no clear D gene. The CDR3 covers 11 residues. The germline gives CDR1 SQVTM, CDR2 ANQGSEA. Trimming shortened V by 4 bases and J by 7 bases, and 10 bases separated the two germline ends. The CDR3, as DNA: TGCAGCGTTGTATTTACGGGTGAAGCTTTCTTT. It specifies CSVVFTGEAFF.

This chain uses TRBV4-2 with TRBJ2-2; D may correspond to TRBD1 or TRBD2 (5 bases each). Trimming left V 0 bases short and J 5 bases short, with 13 bases between. The CDR3 is 16 amino acids. The V gene's germline CDR1 is LGHNA and CDR2 YNFKEQ. The CDR3 sequence is CASSQDQGPRTGELFF. The DNA for the CDR3 is TGTGCCAGCAGCCAAGATCAGGGACCGCGGACCGGGGAGCTGTTTTTT.